This TCR beta chain was observed in a study of technical replicates of blood from several donors. Profiling relied on immunoSEQ multiplex PCR, and the TCRdb table lists in-frame clones only, not all of them. The sample records about 84,000 clones, about nine tenths being singletons. The V segment lost 1 base and the J segment 7 bases; nucleotides outside the gene matches: 13. There are 16 residues in the CDR3. The germline CDR1 and CDR2 sequences are MDHEN and SYDVKM. Sequencing was carried out using T cells isolated from PBMCs. The receptor was derived from a human donor in good health. This chain uses TRBV28 with TRBJ2-7; TRBD1 aligns across 7 bases. This CDR3 reads CASSLYDARGPGEQYF. Here the CDR3 DNA reads TGTGCCAGCAGTTTATACGATGCAAGGGGGCCGGGGGAGCAGTACTTC. Looking up the rest from reference TRBV28 and TRBJ2-7 gives the full variable domain: DVKVTQSSRYLVKRTGEKVFLECVQDMDHENMFWYRQDPGLGLRLIYFSYDVKMKEKGDIPEGYSVSREKKERFSLILESASTNQTSMYLCASSLYDARGPGEQYFGPGTRLTVT.